The 12 T cell receptor beta chains below were found in one sample sequenced in a study of T cells in Graves' hyperthyroidism and ophthalmopathy. It was RNA transcripts that yielded the amplified TCR beta CDR3 regions. Using the HTBI primer set, a first-round RT-PCR was run on the TCR CDR3. TCRdb re-analysed the multiplex PCR reads in MiXCR, keeping a single row per CDR3 protein. The profile covers 600,000 to 800,000 distinct CDR3 sequences, with roughly a third appearing a single time and about a third taken by the ten largest. The sample was blood. The receptors were gathered from a woman aged 40-49 years with Graves' hyperthyroidism.

The CDR3 DNA follows: TGTGCCAGCACTTCCGGACAGCTTAATTCACCCCTCCACTTT. Translated: CASTSGQLNSPLHF. The chain has TRBV3-1 and TRBJ1-6, with a possible D match to TRBD1 (6 bases). The CDR3 is 14 residues long. The germline V gene has CDR1 LGHDT and CDR2 YNNKEL (reference sequence). V was shortened by 7 bases and J by 6 bases, with 13 bases between the two germline ends.

This clonotype was picked up many times. J is TRBJ2-6 and V is TRBV19, with D perhaps being TRBD1 or TRBD2 (5 bases each). This CDR3 spans 16 amino acids. CDR1 and CDR2 (germline): LNHDA, SQIVND (reference sequence). V gave up 6 bases and J gave up 2 bases, with 14 bases separating them. CDR3 loop: CASRDRWGTGANVLTF. CDR3 coding DNA: TGTGCCAGTAGGGACCGCTGGGGGACTGGGGCCAACGTCCTGACTTTC.

This clonotype was counted ten times or more. V usage is TRBV7-9 and J usage is TRBJ2-7, with 9 nucleotides matching TRBD1. Germline V gene sequence: CDR1 SEHNR, CDR2 FQNEAQ (reference sequence). V trimming: 3 bases; J trimming: 3 bases; junction bases outside the gene matches: 3. The CDR3 runs 14 residues. CDR3 amino acids: CASSFDRGYYEQYF. DNA for the CDR3: TGTGCCAGCAGCTTTGACAGGGGGTACTACGAGCAGTACTTC.

The V gene is TRBV10-1, the J gene TRBJ2-6; no reliable D call. Trimming took off 7 bases at V and 1 base at J, with 5 bases between the two ends. The CDR3 runs 13 residues. Germline CDR1 is WNHNN and CDR2 is SYGVQD (reference sequence). CDR3 in DNA: TGCGCCAGCAACCGATCTGGGGCCAACGTCCTGACTTTC. Protein: CASNRSGANVLTF.

V usage is TRBV6-6 and J usage is TRBJ1-3; 10 nucleotides align to TRBD1. With 3 bases clipped from V and 6 bases from J, the junction kept 8 bases outside the gene matches. From germline, CDR1 is MNHNY and CDR2 SVGAGI (reference sequence). This CDR3 contains 16 residues. This CDR3 is CASSYSRTGGKNTIYF. The CDR3 nucleotides read TGTGCCAGCAGTTATTCCAGGACAGGGGGGAAAAACACCATATATTTT.

This clonotype was recorded a few times. This rearrangement joins TRBV19 to TRBJ1-5; TRBD1 is a possible D gene (5 bases). The V and J ends lost 9 bases and 8 bases respectively, with 23 bases between them. Germline-derived CDR1 and CDR2 are LNHDA and SQIVND (reference sequence). This CDR3 has 15 residues. Written as DNA, the CDR3 is TGTGCCAGCGACGACATCCCCAATCAAGGGGAGCCCCAGCATTTT. Its protein product is CASDDIPNQGEPQHF.

This chain joins TRBV29-1 and TRBJ2-5; D gene unclear. Looked up from germline, CDR1 is SQVTM and CDR2 is ANQGSEA. Trimming took 4 bases from V and 1 from J, leaving 7 bases between them. The CDR3 is 12 amino acids. The CDR3 nucleotides read TGCAGCGTTGGGACCCTCCAAGAGACCCAGTACTTC. This encodes CSVGTLQETQYF.

CDR3 region: CALGQGRRYF. The CDR3 nucleotides are TGTGCCCTGGGGCAGGGCCGAAGGTACTTC. The chain uses TRBV7-8 and TRBJ2-7, with a weak D call TRBD1 (5 bases). The CDR3 extends over 10 amino acids. Germline V CDR1 and CDR2: SGHVS, FQNEAQ. With 11 bases removed from V and 12 bases from J, the gap between germline ends came to 17 bases.

The V gene is TRBV29-1, the J gene TRBJ1-1; 7 nucleotides agree with TRBD1. The CDR3 consists of 11 residues. Germline V gene data show CDR1 as SQVTM and CDR2 as ANQGSEA. J lost 7 bases, V lost 8 bases, and 7 bases had no gene match. CDR3 in DNA: TGCAGCTTAGAAGGGGACAGTGAAGCTTTCTTT. Translation gives CSLEGDSEAFF.

DNA of the CDR3: TGCGCCAGCAGCGACAACACAGGGTCGGAGACCCAGTACTTC. Residues: CASSDNTGSETQYF. The gene calls are TRBV5-1 and TRBJ2-5; D is possibly TRBD1 (6 bases). This CDR3 region has 14 residues. Deletions cut 4 bases from V and 5 bases from J, with 15 bases between. CDR1 is SGHRS and CDR2 is YFSETQ in the germline V gene. Full variable domain (rest looked up from reference TRBV5-1 and TRBJ2-5): KAGVTQTPRYLIKTRGQQVTLSCSPISGHRSVSWYQQTPGQGLQFLFEYFSETQRNKGNFPGRFSGRQFSNSRSEMNVSTLELGDSALYLCASSDNTGSETQYFGPGTRLLVL.

This clonotype has a count of ten or more. The V gene is TRBV7-9, the J gene TRBJ1-2; weak D call: TRBD1 (6 bases). Trimming cost V 5 bases and J 4 bases, with 17 bases left between them. Germline lookup yields CDR1 SEHNR and CDR2 FQNEAQ (reference sequence). The CDR3 covers 15 residues. CDR3: CASSASTGSGYGYTF. For the CDR3, the DNA is TGTGCCAGCAGCGCATCCACAGGGTCTGGCTATGGCTACACCTTC.

The rearrangement links TRBV6-1 to TRBJ2-2; no clear D. Germline loops: CDR1 MNHNS, CDR2 SASEGT. Trimming left V 6 bases short and J 5 bases short, with 10 bases between. The CDR3 contains 13 residues. The CDR3 nucleotides are TGTGCCAGCAGCGTCGCAATGACCGGGGAGCTGTTTTTT. Its protein product is CASSVAMTGELFF.